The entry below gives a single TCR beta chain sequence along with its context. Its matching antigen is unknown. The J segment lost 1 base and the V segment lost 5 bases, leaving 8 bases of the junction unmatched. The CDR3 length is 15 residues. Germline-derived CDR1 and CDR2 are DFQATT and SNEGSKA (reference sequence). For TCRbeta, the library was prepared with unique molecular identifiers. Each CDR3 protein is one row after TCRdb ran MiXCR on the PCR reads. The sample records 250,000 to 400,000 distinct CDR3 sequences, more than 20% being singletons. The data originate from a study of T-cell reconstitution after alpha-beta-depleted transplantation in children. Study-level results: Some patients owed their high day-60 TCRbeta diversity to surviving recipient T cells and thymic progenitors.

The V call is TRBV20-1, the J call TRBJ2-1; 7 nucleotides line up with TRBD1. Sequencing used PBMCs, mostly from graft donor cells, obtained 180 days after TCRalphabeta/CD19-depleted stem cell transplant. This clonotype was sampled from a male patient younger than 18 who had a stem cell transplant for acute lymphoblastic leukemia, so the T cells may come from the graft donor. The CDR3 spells CSAWTGTVSYNEQFF. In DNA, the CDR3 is TGCAGTGCTTGGACCGGGACAGTATCCTACAATGAGCAGTTCTTC.